Listed below are T cell receptor beta chains from one sample, sequenced in a study of shared clonotypes between healthy human individuals. Clones were sequenced by immunoSEQ multiplex PCR, and TCRdb holds only the in-frame ones, with some missing. The sample includes about 1.1 million clones, 70% to 80% of them seen just once. The source material was memory CD4+ T cells from PBMCs. These receptors all stem from a man between 18 and 35 years old in good health. Some clones in this sample may be carry-over from other donors' samples. Each CDR3 is given with its conserved first and last residue. The D gene is left open where the match is weak. Size is omitted from some rows. Given values are once, few, many or a class for expanded clones.

CDR3nt,CDR3aa,v_gene,d_gene,abundance,j_gene
TGCGCCAGCAGCTCGGACGTCAGTACTCCCAATGAGCAGTTCTTC,CASSSDVSTPNEQFF,TRBV5-1,.,few,TRBJ2-1
TGTGCCAGCAGTTGGCCCTCGGGACGGACGTGGAACTATGGCTACACCTTC,CASSWPSGRTWNYGYTF,TRBV28,.,.,TRBJ1-2
TGTGCCAGCACCCCAAACCCGGGGATTAATGGCTACACCTTC,CASTPNPGINGYTF,TRBV6-1,.,.,TRBJ1-2
TGTGCCAGCAGCTCCATAGATTTTGGCGAGACCCAGTACTTC,CASSSIDFGETQYF,TRBV5-4,.,.,TRBJ2-5
TGTGCCAGCAGCTTGACACGGGACAGGGGGTTACTTCTTTCTTACGAGCAGTACTTC,CASSLTRDRGLLLSYEQYF,TRBV7-9,TRBD1,.,TRBJ2-7
TGTGCCTGGATTCCCGGCCCGGGACAGCCAGCGGGCTACACCTTC,CAWIPGPGQPAGYTF,TRBV30,TRBD1,few,TRBJ1-2
TGTGCCACCAGCCTCACAAGGGGAAATCAGCCCCAGCATTTT,CATSLTRGNQPQHF,TRBV15,.,.,TRBJ1-5
TGCGCCAGCAGCCCGCAAGAGACACAAGAGACCCAGTACTTC,CASSPQETQETQYF,TRBV5-1,.,.,TRBJ2-5
TGTGCCAGCAGTTTATTGGGATTAGGGAACACTGAAGCTTTCTTT,CASSLLGLGNTEAFF,TRBV28,.,few,TRBJ1-1
TGTGCCAGCAGCCCCCTAGCGGAGAGCACAGATACGCAGTATTTT,CASSPLAESTDTQYF,TRBV7-3,TRBD2,few,TRBJ2-3
TGTGCCAGCAGAGTGAGACCCGGCGAGCAGTACTTC,CASRVRPGEQYF,TRBV27,.,.,TRBJ2-7
TGTGCCAGCAGTACCTCCGGGACTAGCCGGAATGAGCAGTTCTTC,CASSTSGTSRNEQFF,TRBV28,TRBD2,few,TRBJ2-1
TGTGCCACCGCGGGGACTTCTGGGGCCAACGTCCTGACTTTC,CATAGTSGANVLTF,TRBV10-3,.,.,TRBJ2-6
TGTGCCGGACGGGACGCCAGTGGGAACACTGAAGCTTTCTTT,CAGRDASGNTEAFF,TRBV6-1,.,.,TRBJ1-1
TGTGCCAGCAGTTACGGCTCTGGGGCCAACGTCCTGACTTTC,CASSYGSGANVLTF,TRBV27,.,.,TRBJ2-6
TGTGCCAGCAGTACGACCAGGGGCGGATGGGGCTACACCTTC,CASSTTRGGWGYTF,TRBV28,.,.,TRBJ1-2
TGTGCCATCAGAGCCACAGGTGATGGAAACACCATATATTTT,CAIRATGDGNTIYF,TRBV10-3,.,few,TRBJ1-3
TGTGCCATCAGTGCCTTCCAAGAGACCCAGTACTTC,CAISAFQETQYF,TRBV10-3,.,.,TRBJ2-5
TGTGCCAGCACCCATCACGGCCAGGATCAGCCCCAGCATTTT,CASTHHGQDQPQHF,TRBV7-3,.,few,TRBJ1-5
TGCGCCAGCAGCCTCAGGGCGCTCGGGGGGATAGGAGATACGCAGTATTTT,CASSLRALGGIGDTQYF,TRBV4-3,TRBD2,.,TRBJ2-3
TGTGCCAGCAGCGGCTTGGGAAAGGGGACCGGGGAGCTGTTTTTT,CASSGLGKGTGELFF,TRBV6-5,.,.,TRBJ2-2
TGTGCCAGCAGTACGTATGGGGGCTCACCCCTCCACTTT,CASSTYGGSPLHF,TRBV6-5,.,.,TRBJ1-6
TGTGCCAGCTCACCGAGGGACCTCAGGCGGTACGAGCAGTACTTC,CASSPRDLRRYEQYF,TRBV18,.,once,TRBJ2-7
TGTGCCAGCAGTGAAGCCTCCAACAGGGTTCAGTATGGCTACACCTTC,CASSEASNRVQYGYTF,TRBV6-1,.,.,TRBJ1-2
TGTGCCACCAGCAGAGGGAGGGACAGGGGGGCGAACACTGAAGCTTTCTTT,CATSRGRDRGANTEAFF,TRBV15,TRBD1,.,TRBJ1-1
TGTGCCAGCAGCCCGCAGGGAGGGGACACTGAAGCTTTCTTT,CASSPQGGDTEAFF,TRBV2,.,.,TRBJ1-1
TGTGCCAGCAGCTTTGCCGGGACGCGGCGGTCTGGGGCCAACGTCCTGACTTTC,CASSFAGTRRSGANVLTF,TRBV5-6,.,few,TRBJ2-6
TGTGCCAGCAGCTTGGCTAGCGGGAGGGCTTACGAGCAGTACTTC,CASSLASGRAYEQYF,TRBV7-3,TRBD2,few,TRBJ2-7
TGTGCCGCAGGAATGTACACTGAAGCTTTCTTT,CAAGMYTEAFF,TRBV10-3,.,few,TRBJ1-1
TGCGCCAGCAGCCAAGATCGGGCAGGGGCGGGTGGCTACACCTTC,CASSQDRAGAGGYTF,TRBV4-1,.,.,TRBJ1-2
TGTGCCAGCAGCATTTTGCCCGATCAGCCCCAGCATTTT,CASSILPDQPQHF,TRBV11-2,.,once,TRBJ1-5
TGTGCCAGCAGTGAACCCTCGAACTCGCCACCCCTCCACTTT,CASSEPSNSPPLHF,TRBV6-4,.,.,TRBJ1-6
TGTGCCAGCAGTGCAGGGACAGGGGACACCGGGGAGCTGTTTTTT,CASSAGTGDTGELFF,TRBV6-4,TRBD1,.,TRBJ2-2
TGTGCCAGCAGCCCCAGGGACAGGGGAGCAGATACGCAGTATTTT,CASSPRDRGADTQYF,TRBV7-3,TRBD1,.,TRBJ2-3
TGTGCCAGCAGGGAGACTAGCGGGGATACGCAGTATTTT,CASRETSGDTQYF,TRBV2,TRBD2,.,TRBJ2-3
TGTGCCAGCAACCTAGCGGGAGGGGAGACCCAGTACTTC,CASNLAGGETQYF,TRBV5-4,TRBD2,.,TRBJ2-5
TGTGCCAGCAGCTACCGGACAGCCAGGGGCACTGAAGCTTTCTTT,CASSYRTARGTEAFF,TRBV6-5,.,.,TRBJ1-1
TGTGCCAGCAGTTCCCCCTCTAGCGTCTACGAGCAGTACTTC,CASSSPSSVYEQYF,TRBV28,.,.,TRBJ2-7
TGTGCCAGCAGTGAACTCCTACAGGTTGGCGGCTACACCTTC,CASSELLQVGGYTF,TRBV2,.,.,TRBJ1-2
TGTGCCAGCACGGGGGAAGGTGGCACTGAAGCTTTCTTT,CASTGEGGTEAFF,TRBV2,.,few,TRBJ1-1
TGCAGCGGCAGGGACAGGATGAACACCGGGGAGCTGTTTTTT,CSGRDRMNTGELFF,TRBV29-1,TRBD1,.,TRBJ2-2
TGTGCCAGTAGTATAGAAAAAGCAGGGCCCACTGAAGCTTTCTTT,CASSIEKAGPTEAFF,TRBV19,.,once,TRBJ1-1
TGCGCCAGCAGCTTGCGGACAGGGTCCACAGATACGCAGTATTTT,CASSLRTGSTDTQYF,TRBV5-1,TRBD1,.,TRBJ2-3
TGCGCCAGCGATCGGGACACTAACTACAATGAGCAGTTCTTC,CASDRDTNYNEQFF,TRBV5-1,.,.,TRBJ2-1
TGCGCCAGCAGCTTGCAGATGGCGAACACTGAAGCTTTCTTT,CASSLQMANTEAFF,TRBV5-1,.,many,TRBJ1-1
TGTGCCAGCAGCCAAGTGAACACTGAAGCTTTCTTT,CASSQVNTEAFF,TRBV7-2,.,few,TRBJ1-1
TGTGCCAGCAGCGTAGCGGCTAGCGGGAGGGTAGAGACCCAGTACTTC,CASSVAASGRVETQYF,TRBV9,TRBD2,.,TRBJ2-5
TGTGCCAGCAGCCGGCCGGCGGCGGCAACAGATACGCAGTATTTT,CASSRPAAATDTQYF,TRBV28,.,many,TRBJ2-3
TGCGCCAGCAGCCAATCCACGTGGCAGGTGAGCCAGCCCCAGCATTTT,CASSQSTWQVSQPQHF,TRBV4-1,.,.,TRBJ1-5
TGTGCCAGTAGTTTCTGGGGGCGGATGAACTATGGCTACACCTTC,CASSFWGRMNYGYTF,TRBV19,.,.,TRBJ1-2
TGTGCCAGCAGTGTCCCGGGACAGTACGAGCAGTACTTC,CASSVPGQYEQYF,TRBV25-1,TRBD1,once,TRBJ2-7
TGCAGTGCAGCTCGGGCGAGTGGCTACACCTTC,CSAARASGYTF,TRBV20-1,.,.,TRBJ1-2
TGCGCCAGCAGCTTACAGGGGGTCGATAATGAAAAACTGTTTTTT,CASSLQGVDNEKLFF,TRBV5-1,TRBD1,.,TRBJ1-4